The clone carrying this T cell receptor (beta chain) was observed many times. Its antigen is still unknown. The authors amplified TCR beta CDR3 regions, and they did so from RNA transcripts for repertoire sequencing. The authors performed first-round RT-PCR with HTBI primers and then a second-round multiplex PCR. TCRdb redid the calling of the multiplex PCR reads with MiXCR, one entry per CDR3 protein. The table has about 700,000 distinct CDR3 sequences, about two fifths seen once. The entry originates in a study of Graves' ophthalmopathy and Graves' hyperthyroidism. This CDR3 has 15 amino acids. Germline-derived CDR1 and CDR2 are ENHRY and SYGVKD. J was trimmed by 5 bases and V by 0 bases; bases with no gene match: 6. Excluded: other autoimmune disease, uncontrolled infection, pregnancy or lactation. The PBMCs had their origin in approximately 10 ml of fresh peripheral blood. The study's findings and limits: Also, most clonotypes expanded in the thyroid above 0.001 frequency appeared in blood. Sensitivity reached roughly 71% and specificity about 73% when the model predicted ophthalmopathy progression.

The receptor comes from an adult man with Graves' ophthalmopathy. The sequenced material came from peripheral blood. V usage is TRBV10-3 and J usage is TRBJ2-5; 7 bases fit TRBD1. The CDR3 spells CAISESFTGAETQYF. CDR3 DNA sequence: TGTGCCATCAGTGAGTCATTTACAGGGGCTGAGACCCAGTACTTC.